The rows below give T cell receptor beta chains drawn from one sample of a study of blood T cells in healthy people across ages. TCRdb reprocessed the 5' RACE reads via MiXCR and lists one record per CDR3 protein. Of under 2,000,000 distinct CDR3 sequences listed, around 48% are singletons. Sequenced sample: blood. Every receptor here comes from a woman aged 40-49 years in good health. Both conserved end residues are part of each CDR3. D genes are given only for firm matches.

j_gene | d_gene | v_gene | CDR3aa
TRBJ2-5 | TRBD1 | TRBV7-9 | CASSPFLPGGLETQYF
TRBJ2-7 | . | TRBV20-1 | CSARGPVTDYEQYF
TRBJ2-3 | TRBD2 | TRBV28 | CASSLWAGGQDTQYF
TRBJ2-7 | TRBD1 | TRBV7-2 | CASSRTGTLYEQYF
TRBJ2-5 | TRBD2 | TRBV29-1 | CSVAKRGTSRRDEQYF
TRBJ2-1 | . | TRBV7-3 | CASSLIGGDLGHNEQFF
TRBJ1-1 | TRBD1 | TRBV20-1 | CSASTGEVTEAFF
TRBJ1-1 | . | TRBV29-1 | CSVEEGGTNTEAFF
. | . | TRBV7-2 | CASSIMAVVETQYF
TRBJ1-2 | . | TRBV6-5 | CASRLDQGNYGYTF
TRBJ2-3 | TRBD2 | TRBV7-8 | CASSLEGLAGVGVTDTQYF
TRBJ2-3 | TRBD1 | TRBV10-3 | CAIRTWTGANTDTQYF
TRBJ1-2 | TRBD1 | TRBV5-6 | CASSLGQGPLYGYTF
TRBJ2-7 | . | TRBV6-2/TRBV6-3 | CASSHVEILSYEQYF
TRBJ1-2 | . | TRBV24-1 | CAASDWTDYGYTF
TRBJ1-2 | TRBD1 | TRBV7-2 | CASSRSRTGNYGYTF
TRBJ1-1 | . | TRBV9 | CASSVTGGEAFF
TRBJ1-5 | . | TRBV27 | CASSQNSNQPQHF
TRBJ1-2 | . | TRBV27 | CASSLSAVRSAGYTF
TRBJ2-5 | . | TRBV7-2 | CASSFSIQETQYF
TRBJ2-1 | . | TRBV7-3 | CASSPLGDHYNEQFF
TRBJ2-5 | TRBD2 | TRBV11-2 | CASSFTSGGTQETQYF
TRBJ1-5 | . | TRBV7-9 | CASSSPKEGLRGQPQHF
TRBJ2-1 | . | TRBV10-3 | CAISESSPGDEQFF
TRBJ2-1 | . | TRBV27 | CASSLYNIGYNEQFF
TRBJ2-3 | TRBD2 | TRBV7-2 | CASSSLASGGYTDTQYF
TRBJ1-2 | . | TRBV28 | CASIHGGSSYGYTF
TRBJ2-7 | TRBD1 | TRBV6-2/TRBV6-3 | CASSFGQGESHEQYF
TRBJ2-1 | . | TRBV20-1 | CSARGSSNEQFF
TRBJ2-1 | . | TRBV15 | CATSRDRHFSYNEQFF
TRBJ2-5 | TRBD1 | TRBV11-2 | CASSSWDRRRGVGQETQYF
TRBJ1-2 | . | TRBV4-3 | CASSLVTTGPDGYTF
TRBJ2-1 | . | TRBV28 | CASTERGSEQFF
. | TRBD1 | TRBV28 | CASSLQAETGGNEQYF
. | TRBD1 | TRBV12-3/TRBV12-4 | CAGSPNNRGLGETQYF
TRBJ2-2 | . | TRBV11-2 | CASSGAGTLNTGELFF
TRBJ1-1 | . | TRBV20-1 | CSARGRPNTEAFF
TRBJ2-5 | TRBD1 | TRBV5-1 | CASSLALGQLKETQYF
TRBJ2-1 | TRBD2 | TRBV4-2 | CASSQGSGGANYNEQFF
TRBJ2-3 | TRBD1 | TRBV7-2 | CASSLVGTGGADTQYF
TRBJ2-3 | TRBD2 | TRBV2 | CASFLAGGTDTQYF
TRBJ2-1 | . | TRBV29-1 | CSVEDPGYNEQFF
TRBJ1-6 | . | TRBV25-1 | CASGGPAVGSPLHF
TRBJ2-2 | . | TRBV12-5 | CASGGSTGELFF
TRBJ2-1 | . | TRBV6-2/TRBV6-3 | CASSYRVVDEQFF
TRBJ1-5 | TRBD1 | TRBV15 | CATSRNNRGLSNQPQHF
. | . | TRBV5-1 | CASSLGVTINIQYF
TRBJ1-5 | . | TRBV15 | CATSSRVANQPQHF
TRBJ2-1 | TRBD1 | TRBV29-1 | CSVERQGADEQFF
TRBJ1-1 | . | TRBV12-3/TRBV12-4 | CASSFWAMNTEAFF
TRBJ1-5 | . | TRBV20-1 | CSSAGRRDQPQHF